The 14 T cell receptor beta chains below come from one sample, sequenced in a study of graft-versus-host responses after intestinal transplantation. TCRdb's table, derived via immunoSEQ multiplex PCR, lists solely in-frame clones and lacks some. The sample consists of some 81,000 clones, approximately 88% of them appearing once. For these TCRs, the target antigens are not known. The sequenced sample was unstimulated CD4+ T cells sorted from spleen or lymph node cells, obtained before intestinal transplant. The receptors here all came from a human donor who received an intestinal transplant.

In its sample, this clone was seen a few times. This chain links TRBV19 with TRBJ1-5, with TRBD1 matching 7 bases. J gave up 7 bases and V 5 bases, and 2 bases lay outside the gene matches. The CDR3 has 12 residues. The germline V gene has CDR1 LNHDA and CDR2 SQIVND (reference sequence). CDR3 in amino acids: CASSWGQQPQHF. Here the CDR3 DNA reads TGTGCCAGTAGTTGGGGACAGCAGCCCCAGCATTTT.

The genes are TRBV27 and TRBJ1-1; 7 nucleotides line up with TRBD1. Germline trimming cut 6 bases from V and 1 base from J; bases unmatched to any gene: 5. Looked up from germline, CDR1 is MNHEY and CDR2 is SMNVEV (reference sequence). The CDR3 length is 14 residues. The CDR3 loop reads CASRLGQKNTEAFF. CDR3 bases: TGTGCCAGCAGATTGGGACAGAAGAACACTGAAGCTTTCTTT.

V gene TRBV6-1 combines with J gene TRBJ2-3; 8 nucleotides line up with TRBD1. V gave up 5 bases and J gave up 2 bases; unmatched junction bases: 6. Germline CDR1 reads MNHNS; CDR2 reads SASEGT. The CDR3 spans 15 residues. This CDR3 reads CASSLRQGSTDTQYF. In DNA form, the CDR3 reads TGTGCCAGCAGTCTCCGACAGGGGTCCACAGATACGCAGTATTTT.

The chain recombines TRBV27 with TRBJ2-1; D uncertain. V lost 2 bases and J lost 5, with 7 bases in between. The germline gives CDR1 MNHEY, CDR2 SMNVEV (reference sequence). The CDR3 runs to 13 residues. In nucleotides, the CDR3 is TGTGCCAGCAGTTTAACACAGCACAATGAGCAGTTCTTC. Translation gives CASSLTQHNEQFF.

This sequence joins TRBV15 and TRBJ1-2; weak D call: TRBD1 (5 bases). Germline V gene lookup returns CDR1 LNHNV and CDR2 YYDKDF (reference sequence). The CDR3 runs to 14 residues. V gave up 2 bases and J gave up 0 bases, with 7 bases separating them. The CDR3 is CATSRSTANYGYTF. CDR3 sequence (DNA): TGTGCCACCAGCAGATCGACAGCTAACTATGGCTACACCTTC.

The chain links TRBV2 to TRBJ2-5; TRBD1 is a possible D gene (6 bases). From germline, CDR1 is SNHLY and CDR2 FYNNEI. The CDR3 totals 14 residues. Deletions cut 1 base from V and 5 bases from J, with 11 bases between. DNA of the CDR3: TGTGCCAGCAGTGAAGACAGGGTTGCGGAGACCCAGTACTTC. It is translated as CASSEDRVAETQYF.

The chain employs TRBV5-1 and TRBJ2-3, with 11 bases lining up with TRBD2. The germline gives CDR1 SGHRS, CDR2 YFSETQ. This CDR3 is 17 amino acids long. V dropped 3 bases and J dropped 0; count of bases not matched to a gene: 6. CDR3 nucleotide sequence: TGCGCCAGCAGCTCAGGACTAGCGGGCCTAAGCACAGATACGCAGTATTTT. As protein: CASSSGLAGLSTDTQYF.

The chain uses TRBV5-1 and TRBJ2-5, with TRBD2 as a possible D gene (6 bases). The DNA matches TRBJ2-7 better at its end, which makes the J call doubtful. Germline CDR1 and CDR2: SGHRS and YFSETQ. The CDR3 has 14 amino acids. Written as DNA, the CDR3 is TGCGCCAGCAGCTTGGTTCAGGGAGGCTACGAGCAGTACTTC. Amino acids: CASSLVQGGYEQYF.

The chain employs TRBV7-8 and TRBJ1-6; 10 positions agree with TRBD1. This CDR3 is built from 16 residues. CDR1 is SGHVS, CDR2 FQNEAQ, per germline. Unmatched junction bases numbered 8, after V lost 5 bases and J lost 7 bases. The CDR3 coding sequence is TGTGCCAGCAGCCCCGCGATGGACAGGGGGAATTCACCCCTCCACTTT. Its translation is CASSPAMDRGNSPLHF.

The J gene is TRBJ2-2, the V gene TRBV4-1; 7 bases agree with TRBD1. CDR3 length: 16 amino acids. V dropped 4 bases and J dropped 4; count of bases not matched to a gene: 9. Germline-derived CDR1 and CDR2 are MGHRA and YSYEKL. In nucleotides, the CDR3 is TGCGCCAGCAGCCTCGCAGGGACAGTTGGCACCGGGGAGCTGTTTTTT. Translated: CASSLAGTVGTGELFF.

This sequence joins TRBV5-6 and TRBJ1-1, with D tentatively TRBD1 (6 bases). The germline gives CDR1 SGHDT, CDR2 YYEEEE. V lost 0 bases and J lost 5, with 11 bases in between. CDR3 length: 14 residues. The CDR3 protein is CASSLEGGGTEAFF. Here the CDR3 DNA reads TGTGCCAGCAGCTTGGAAGGGGGGGGGACTGAAGCTTTCTTT.

V gene TRBV28 combines with J gene TRBJ2-3; the D is unclear. The CDR3 has 12 amino acids. V shed 5 bases and J shed 3 bases, with 6 bases lying between them. CDR1 and CDR2 from the germline V gene are MDHEN and SYDVKM. CDR3 DNA: TGTGCCAGCAGTGAGGTGACAGATACGCAGTATTTT. Translated: CASSEVTDTQYF.

The chain employs TRBV6-1 and TRBJ1-2, with TRBD1 matching 8 bases. J was trimmed by 6 bases and V by 4 bases; bases with no gene match: 1. CDR1 is MNHNS, CDR2 SASEGT, per germline. The CDR3 extends over 12 amino acids. CDR3 DNA: TGTGCCAGCAGTGGACAGGGGAATGGCTACACCTTC. Amino acid sequence: CASSGQGNGYTF.

The chain has TRBV10-3 and TRBJ1-3, with 7 positions matching TRBD1. Trimming removed 4 bases from V and 0 bases from J; junction bases left unmatched: 9. CDR1 ENHRY and CDR2 SYGVKD come from the germline V gene. The CDR3 contains 17 residues. The CDR3 bases are TGTGCCATCAGTGTCCGACAGGGAATAGGCTCTGGAAACACCATATATTTT. Residues: CAISVRQGIGSGNTIYF.